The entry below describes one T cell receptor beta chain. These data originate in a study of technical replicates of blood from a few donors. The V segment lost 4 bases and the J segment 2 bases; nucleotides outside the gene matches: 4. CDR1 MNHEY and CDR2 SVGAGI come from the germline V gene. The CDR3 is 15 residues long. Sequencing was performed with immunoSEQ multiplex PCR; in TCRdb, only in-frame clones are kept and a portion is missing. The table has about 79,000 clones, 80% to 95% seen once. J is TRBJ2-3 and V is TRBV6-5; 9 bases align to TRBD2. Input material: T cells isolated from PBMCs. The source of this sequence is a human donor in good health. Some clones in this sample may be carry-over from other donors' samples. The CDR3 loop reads CASSSPSGITDTQYF. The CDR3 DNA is TGTGCCAGCAGTTCCCCTAGCGGGATCACAGATACGCAGTATTTT.